Listed below are T cell receptor beta chains from one sample, sequenced in a study of T cell repertoires in cytomegalovirus infection. TCRdb fed the reads into MiXCR, producing one record per CDR3 protein. The table shows about 340,000 distinct CDR3 sequences, with under 35% occurring only once. These receptors are not linked to any known antigen. Sequenced here: cultured PBMCs, sampled from culture after CMV antigen stimulation. The receptor source for this set is a human donor in good health (CMV status not recorded). Some clones in this sample may be carry-over from other donors' samples. Both conserved end residues are part of each CDR3. A D gene is named only where the DNA matches it firmly. The listing skips clone size in some rows; elsewhere it reads once, few, many or a size class.

v_gene: TRBV11-2
j_gene: TRBJ1-2
abundance: NA
d_gene: NA
CDR3aa: CASSLNSMENYGYTF
CDR3nt: TGTGCCAGCAGCTTAAACTCGATGGAGAACTATGGCTACACCTTC

v_gene: TRBV15
j_gene: TRBJ2-3
abundance: few
d_gene: NA
CDR3aa: CATNPGGANTDTQYF
CDR3nt: TGTGCCACCAACCCCGGTGGGGCCAACACAGATACGCAGTATTTT

v_gene: TRBV15
j_gene: TRBJ2-1
abundance: NA
d_gene: NA
CDR3aa: CATSTDLSSYNEQFF
CDR3nt: TGTGCCACCAGCACCGACTTAAGCTCCTACAATGAGCAGTTCTTC

v_gene: TRBV20-1
j_gene: TRBJ1-5
abundance: NA
d_gene: TRBD1
CDR3aa: CSAGTASNQPQHF
CDR3nt: TGCAGTGCTGGGACAGCGAGCAATCAGCCCCAGCATTTT

v_gene: TRBV28
j_gene: TRBJ2-7
abundance: NA
d_gene: NA
CDR3aa: CASSRTQPYEQYF
CDR3nt: TGTGCCAGCAGTAGGACGCAGCCCTACGAGCAGTACTTC

v_gene: TRBV6-6
j_gene: TRBJ2-4
abundance: NA
d_gene: NA
CDR3aa: CASSYSSRDIIVAKNIQYF
CDR3nt: TGTGCCAGCAGTTACTCATCCAGGGATATCATAGTAGCCAAAAACATTCAGTACTTC

v_gene: TRBV7-2
j_gene: TRBJ1-1
abundance: many
d_gene: NA
CDR3aa: CASSLGGSEAFF
CDR3nt: TGTGCCAGCAGCTTAGGCGGGTCTGAAGCTTTCTTT

v_gene: TRBV7-2
j_gene: TRBJ2-3
abundance: NA
d_gene: NA
CDR3aa: CASSIVTDTQYF
CDR3nt: TGTGCCAGCAGCATTGTTACAGATACGCAGTATTTT

v_gene: TRBV7-3
j_gene: TRBJ2-1
abundance: few
d_gene: TRBD2
CDR3aa: CAASGRAVYEQFF
CDR3nt: TGTGCCGCTAGCGGGAGGGCCGTTTATGAGCAGTTCTTC

v_gene: TRBV12-3/TRBV12-4
j_gene: TRBJ1-5
abundance: few
d_gene: NA
CDR3aa: CASSLDRLSNQPQHF
CDR3nt: TGTGCCAGCAGTTTAGACAGGCTAAGCAATCAGCCCCAGCATTTT

v_gene: TRBV27
j_gene: TRBJ2-7
abundance: NA
d_gene: TRBD1
CDR3aa: CASSIGTGTYEQYF
CDR3nt: TGTGCCAGCAGTATCGGGACAGGGACTTACGAGCAGTACTTC

v_gene: TRBV20-1
j_gene: TRBJ1-1
abundance: few
d_gene: NA
CDR3aa: CSARVGNTEAFF
CDR3nt: TGCAGTGCTAGAGTGGGAAACACTGAAGCTTTCTTT

v_gene: TRBV18
j_gene: TRBJ1-4
abundance: few
d_gene: NA
CDR3aa: CASSPAGQEKLFF
CDR3nt: TGTGCCAGCTCACCCGCAGGACAGGAAAAACTGTTTTTT

v_gene: TRBV12-3/TRBV12-4
j_gene: TRBJ2-1
abundance: NA
d_gene: NA
CDR3aa: CASSFGGDNEQFF
CDR3nt: TGTGCCAGCAGTTTCGGCGGGGACAATGAGCAGTTCTTC

v_gene: TRBV9
j_gene: TRBJ2-1
abundance: few
d_gene: NA
CDR3aa: CASSTRASSYNEQFF
CDR3nt: TGTGCCAGCAGCACTAGGGCTAGCTCCTACAATGAGCAGTTCTTC

v_gene: TRBV5-1
j_gene: TRBJ1-4
abundance: NA
d_gene: NA
CDR3aa: CASSLEDATNEKLFF
CDR3nt: TGCGCCAGCAGCTTGGAGGATGCAACTAATGAAAAACTGTTTTTT

v_gene: TRBV9
j_gene: TRBJ2-5
abundance: NA
d_gene: TRBD2
CDR3aa: CASSVSGGPGETQYF
CDR3nt: TGTGCCAGCAGCGTATCGGGAGGGCCGGGAGAGACCCAGTACTTC

v_gene: TRBV6-1
j_gene: TRBJ1-2
abundance: few
d_gene: TRBD1
CDR3aa: CATLRQGNYGYTF
CDR3nt: TGTGCCACCCTAAGACAGGGAAACTATGGCTACACCTTC

v_gene: TRBV25-1
j_gene: TRBJ1-2
abundance: few
d_gene: NA
CDR3aa: CASSERTNYGYTF
CDR3nt: TGTGCCAGCAGTGAAAGGACAAACTATGGCTACACCTTC

v_gene: TRBV7-6
j_gene: TRBJ1-5
abundance: NA
d_gene: TRBD1
CDR3aa: CASSLGTGIDQPQHF
CDR3nt: TGTGCCAGCAGCTTAGGGACAGGGATCGATCAGCCCCAGCATTTT

v_gene: TRBV7-6
j_gene: TRBJ2-5
abundance: few
d_gene: NA
CDR3aa: CASSSRGDQETQYF
CDR3nt: TGTGCCAGCAGCTCAAGAGGAGACCAAGAGACCCAGTACTTC

v_gene: TRBV9
j_gene: TRBJ1-5
abundance: many
d_gene: NA
CDR3aa: CASSVAGDSNQPQHF
CDR3nt: TGTGCCAGCAGCGTAGCGGGGGACAGCAATCAGCCCCAGCATTTT

v_gene: TRBV12-3/TRBV12-4
j_gene: TRBJ1-1
abundance: NA
d_gene: TRBD1
CDR3aa: CASSLSRGRLAFF
CDR3nt: TGTGCCAGCAGTTTAAGCAGGGGGCGGTTGGCTTTCTTT

v_gene: TRBV19
j_gene: TRBJ2-3
abundance: few
d_gene: NA
CDR3aa: CASSPTVTRGPTSTDTQYF
CDR3nt: TGTGCCAGTAGTCCAACGGTGACCAGGGGACCAACTAGCACAGATACGCAGTATTTT

v_gene: TRBV11-3
j_gene: TRBJ2-1
abundance: NA
d_gene: NA
CDR3aa: CASSLNPGTGQFF
CDR3nt: TGTGCCAGCAGCTTAAATCCGGGCACCGGGCAGTTCTTC

v_gene: TRBV7-2
j_gene: TRBJ1-4
abundance: many
d_gene: NA
CDR3aa: CASSPHRQTTTNEKLFF
CDR3nt: TGTGCCAGCAGCCCCCATAGGCAGACCACAACTAATGAAAAACTGTTTTTT

v_gene: TRBV7-8
j_gene: TRBJ1-5
abundance: many
d_gene: TRBD1
CDR3aa: CASSLGQGANQPQHF
CDR3nt: TGTGCCAGCAGCCTTGGACAGGGAGCAAATCAGCCCCAGCATTTT

v_gene: TRBV30
j_gene: TRBJ2-1
abundance: NA
d_gene: NA
CDR3aa: CASRGVSSYNEQFF
CDR3nt: TGTGCCTCTCGAGGTGTCAGCTCCTACAATGAGCAGTTCTTC

v_gene: TRBV27
j_gene: TRBJ2-3
abundance: NA
d_gene: TRBD2
CDR3aa: CASSLGLAGGKDTQYF
CDR3nt: TGTGCCAGCAGTTTAGGGTTAGCGGGAGGAAAAGATACGCAGTATTTT

v_gene: TRBV29-1
j_gene: TRBJ1-1
abundance: few
d_gene: NA
CDR3aa: CSVVPREGLWRTEAFF
CDR3nt: TGCAGCGTTGTCCCCCGGGAGGGACTCTGGAGGACTGAAGCTTTCTTT

v_gene: TRBV20-1
j_gene: TRBJ1-6
abundance: NA
d_gene: NA
CDR3aa: CSTRPQTSSYNSPLHF
CDR3nt: TGCAGTACGAGGCCCCAAACGAGCTCCTATAATTCACCCCTCCACTTT

v_gene: TRBV6-1
j_gene: TRBJ1-2
abundance: once
d_gene: TRBD1
CDR3aa: CASSSRTGTNYGYTF
CDR3nt: TGTGCCAGCAGTTCTCGGACAGGGACAAACTATGGCTACACCTTC

v_gene: TRBV12-3/TRBV12-4
j_gene: TRBJ1-3
abundance: few
d_gene: TRBD1
CDR3aa: CASSDGTGSGNTIYF
CDR3nt: TGTGCCAGCAGTGACGGGACAGGGAGCGGAAACACCATATATTTT

v_gene: TRBV12-3/TRBV12-4
j_gene: TRBJ2-3
abundance: NA
d_gene: NA
CDR3aa: CASSFEWGRIIDTQYF
CDR3nt: TGTGCCAGCAGTTTTGAGTGGGGTAGAATCATAGATACGCAGTATTTT

v_gene: TRBV7-2
j_gene: TRBJ1-3
abundance: NA
d_gene: NA
CDR3aa: CASSNARAGNTIYF
CDR3nt: TGTGCCAGCAGCAATGCGAGGGCTGGAAACACCATATATTTT

v_gene: TRBV30
j_gene: TRBJ1-3
abundance: NA
d_gene: NA
CDR3aa: CAWSVRGNTIYF
CDR3nt: TGTGCCTGGAGTGTACGGGGAAACACCATATATTTT

v_gene: TRBV5-6
j_gene: TRBJ1-2
abundance: few
d_gene: TRBD1
CDR3aa: CASSLWTGGIAVYGYTF
CDR3nt: TGTGCCAGCAGCTTGTGGACAGGGGGCATCGCGGTGTATGGCTACACCTTC

v_gene: TRBV10-3
j_gene: TRBJ1-5
abundance: few
d_gene: NA
CDR3aa: CATKPGYSNQPQHF
CDR3nt: TGTGCCACCAAGCCGGGGTATAGCAATCAGCCCCAGCATTTT

v_gene: TRBV7-3
j_gene: TRBJ2-5
abundance: few
d_gene: NA
CDR3aa: CASSSHTGEETQYF
CDR3nt: TGTGCCAGCAGCTCGCACACCGGGGAAGAGACCCAGTACTTC

v_gene: TRBV3-1
j_gene: TRBJ2-1
abundance: NA
d_gene: TRBD2
CDR3aa: CASRPLAGRGNEQFF
CDR3nt: TGTGCCAGCAGGCCGCTAGCGGGGCGGGGGAATGAGCAGTTCTTC

v_gene: TRBV6-1
j_gene: TRBJ2-7
abundance: NA
d_gene: TRBD2
CDR3aa: CASSETGGIYEQYF
CDR3nt: TGTGCCAGCAGTGAAACGGGAGGGATTTACGAGCAGTACTTC

v_gene: TRBV2
j_gene: TRBJ2-7
abundance: few
d_gene: NA
CDR3aa: CASTQGHVRNEQYF
CDR3nt: TGTGCCAGCACTCAGGGACACGTAAGGAACGAGCAGTACTTC

v_gene: TRBV7-8
j_gene: TRBJ1-1
abundance: few
d_gene: NA
CDR3aa: CASSPTNGGAGEAFF
CDR3nt: TGTGCCAGCAGCCCCACCAACGGGGGGGCAGGGGAAGCTTTCTTT

v_gene: TRBV11-1
j_gene: TRBJ1-5
abundance: few
d_gene: NA
CDR3aa: CASSLAVNQPQHF
CDR3nt: TGTGCCAGCAGCTTGGCAGTCAATCAGCCCCAGCATTTT

v_gene: TRBV7-6
j_gene: TRBJ2-1
abundance: NA
d_gene: TRBD2
CDR3aa: CASSPRFGGRSTSYNEQFF
CDR3nt: TGTGCCAGCAGCCCTAGGTTTGGCGGGAGGTCGACATCCTACAATGAGCAGTTCTTC

v_gene: TRBV6-1
j_gene: TRBJ2-2
abundance: few
d_gene: NA
CDR3aa: CASSEESGELFF
CDR3nt: TGTGCCAGCAGTGAAGAGTCGGGGGAGCTGTTTTTT

v_gene: TRBV19
j_gene: TRBJ2-2
abundance: few
d_gene: NA
CDR3aa: CASSISGSSNTGELFF
CDR3nt: TGTGCCAGTAGTATCAGCGGAAGCTCGAACACCGGGGAGCTGTTTTTT

v_gene: TRBV7-2
j_gene: TRBJ1-1
abundance: NA
d_gene: NA
CDR3aa: CASSLARPAEAFF
CDR3nt: TGTGCCAGCAGCTTAGCGCGCCCCGCGGAAGCTTTCTTT